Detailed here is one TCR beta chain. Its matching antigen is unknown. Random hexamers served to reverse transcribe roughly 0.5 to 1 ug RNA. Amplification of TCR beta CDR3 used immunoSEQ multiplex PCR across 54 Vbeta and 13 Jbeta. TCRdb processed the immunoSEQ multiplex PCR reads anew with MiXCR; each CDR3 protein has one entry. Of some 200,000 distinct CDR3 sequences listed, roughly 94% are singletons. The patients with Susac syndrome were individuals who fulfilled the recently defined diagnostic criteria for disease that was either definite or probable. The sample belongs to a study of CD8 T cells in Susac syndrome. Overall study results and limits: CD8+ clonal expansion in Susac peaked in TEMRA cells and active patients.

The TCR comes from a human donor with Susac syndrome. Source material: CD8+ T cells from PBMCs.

The CDR3 loop is CASSVDGAQPQHF. The CDR3 region has the DNA TGTGCCAGCAGCGTAGATGGGGCCCAGCCCCAGCATTTT. The chain has TRBV9 and TRBJ1-5, with D possibly TRBD1 on 5 matching bases. The CDR3 is 13 residues long. Germline CDR1 is SGDLS and CDR2 is YYNGEE. The V and J ends lost 0 bases and 7 bases respectively, with 8 bases between them.